A selection of T cell receptor beta chains follows, all from one sample in a study of a mutant IDH1 vaccine in newly diagnosed glioma. These receptors have no identified antigens. The repertoire was sequenced with immunoSEQ multiplex PCR; TCRdb's copy has only in-frame clones and lacks some. The sample has fewer than 70,000 clones; 83% are singletons. The sequenced sample was PBMCs, obtained from a glioma patient whose treatment included an IDH1 peptide vaccine. These receptors were collected from a man aged 25-40 years with glioma. Each CDR3 is given with its conserved first and last residue. D genes are given only for firm matches. Clone size is given for some rows only: seen once, a few or many times, or a class if the clone is expanded.

TRBV28	NA	NA	TRBJ2-7	CASRTDSYEQYF	TGTGCCAGCAGGACAGATTCCTACGAGCAGTACTTC
TRBV11-3	NA	NA	TRBJ2-2	CASSPGQYLDNTGELFF	TGTGCCAGCAGCCCAGGACAGTATCTCGACAACACCGGGGAGCTGTTTTTT
TRBV27	NA	NA	TRBJ1-3	CASSLAGVSGNTIYF	TGTGCCAGCAGTTTGGCGGGAGTCTCTGGAAACACCATATATTTT
TRBV6-5	NA	NA	TRBJ1-2	CASRRPTNYGYTF	TGTGCCAGCAGGCGACCCACTAACTATGGCTACACCTTC
TRBV11-2	NA	TRBD1	TRBJ1-2	CASSLSYSSTGDVYGYTF	TGTGCCAGCAGCTTAAGTTACTCTTCGACAGGGGACGTCTATGGCTACACCTTC
TRBV30	NA	NA	TRBJ1-5	CAWSSGESNQPQHF	TGTGCCTGGAGTTCAGGGGAGAGCAATCAGCCCCAGCATTTT
TRBV7-9	NA	NA	TRBJ2-7	CASSRSMVSYEQYF	TGTGCCAGCAGCAGGAGTATGGTCTCCTACGAGCAGTACTTC
TRBV6-6	NA	TRBD1	TRBJ2-7	CASSQSGTGTSEQYF	TGTGCCAGCAGTCAGTCCGGGACAGGGACCAGCGAGCAGTACTTC
TRBV5-8	once	NA	TRBJ1-6	CASSIFDRINSPLHF	TGTGCCAGCAGCATTTTTGACAGGATTAATTCACCCCTCCACTTT
TRBV5-1	medium-sized	NA	TRBJ1-1	CASSRPVGGNTEAFF	TGCGCCAGCAGCCGTCCAGTGGGGGGGAACACTGAAGCTTTCTTT
TRBV11-2	NA	TRBD1	TRBJ1-1	CASSVGTGGTEAFF	TGTGCCAGCAGCGTAGGGACAGGGGGCACTGAAGCTTTCTTT
TRBV2	NA	NA	TRBJ2-5	CASSYQETQYF	TGTGCCAGCAGTTATCAAGAGACCCAGTACTTC
TRBV14	NA	TRBD2	TRBJ2-7	CASSPSGGSYEQYF	TGTGCCAGCAGCCCCTCGGGGGGGTCCTACGAGCAGTACTTC
TRBV19	NA	TRBD2	TRBJ2-3	CASSMGLAGARSTDTQYF	TGTGCCAGTAGTATGGGACTAGCGGGGGCGAGGTCCACAGATACGCAGTATTTT
TRBV11-2	NA	NA	TRBJ1-1	CASRHARLSLAGTEAFF	TGTGCCAGCAGACATGCGCGGCTTTCACTCGCGGGAACTGAAGCTTTCTTT
TRBV13	NA	NA	TRBJ2-1	CASSFVLSGSRYNEQFF	TGTGCCAGCAGCTTTGTTCTCTCCGGTTCTCGCTACAATGAGCAGTTCTTC
TRBV5-1	NA	NA	TRBJ2-5	CASSPLVGRAGETQYF	TGCGCCAGCAGCCCCCTCGTAGGGCGGGCGGGGGAGACCCAGTACTTC
TRBV5-6	few	NA	TRBJ1-6	CASSFTQGGISPLHF	TGTGCCAGCAGCTTTACCCAGGGTGGAATTTCACCCCTCCACTTT
TRBV14	NA	NA	TRBJ2-7	CASSQARSYEQYF	TGTGCCAGCAGCCAAGCGAGGTCCTACGAGCAGTACTTC
TRBV29-1	NA	NA	TRBJ1-3	CSVVNTPHPGNTIYF	TGCAGCGTTGTGAACACCCCCCACCCTGGAAACACCATATATTTT
TRBV7-8	NA	NA	TRBJ1-1	CASSLVAGDTEAFF	TGTGCCAGCAGCTTGGTAGCGGGGGACACTGAAGCTTTCTTT
TRBV7-9	NA	NA	TRBJ1-5	CASSSGGIGSPQHF	TGTGCCAGCAGCTCCGGAGGGATTGGGTCGCCCCAGCATTTT
TRBV7-9	few	NA	TRBJ1-1	CASSLARQANTEAFF	TGTGCCAGCAGCTTAGCCAGACAGGCCAACACTGAAGCTTTCTTT
TRBV5-5	NA	TRBD1	TRBJ2-7	CASSFPPGTGAFFSYEQYF	TGTGCCAGCAGCTTTCCTCCTGGGACAGGGGCTTTCTTCTCCTACGAGCAGTACTTC
TRBV5-1	once	NA	TRBJ2-3	CASSLGSSDTQYF	TGCGCCAGCAGCCTTGGTTCCTCAGATACGCAGTATTTT
TRBV15	NA	TRBD1	TRBJ2-7	CATSRDGRGTDYEQYF	TGTGCCACCAGCAGAGATGGAAGAGGGACAGACTACGAGCAGTACTTC
TRBV6-6	NA	NA	TRBJ1-3	CASSFGNTIYF	TGTGCCAGCAGTTTTGGAAACACCATATATTTT
TRBV6-5	NA	NA	TRBJ1-2	CASSSGTRVGYGYTF	TGTGCCAGCAGTTCCGGGACTCGAGTCGGCTATGGCTACACCTTC
TRBV15	NA	NA	TRBJ1-6	CATSRDVVNSPLHF	TGTGCCACCAGCAGAGATGTAGTTAATTCACCCCTCCACTTT
TRBV19	NA	NA	TRBJ1-6	CASGMNSPLHF	TGTGCCAGTGGGATGAATTCACCCCTCCACTTT
TRBV14	once	NA	TRBJ1-6	CASSPAVNSPLHF	TGTGCCAGCAGCCCGGCGGTTAATTCACCCCTCCACTTT
TRBV23-1	NA	NA	TRBJ2-1	CASRLTGTQGLNEQFF	TGCGCCAGCAGATTAACCGGGACCCAAGGTCTGAATGAGCAGTTCTTC
TRBV5-4	few	NA	TRBJ1-1	CASSHTGDVNTEAFF	TGTGCCAGCAGCCACACCGGGGATGTGAACACTGAAGCTTTCTTT
TRBV30	NA	NA	TRBJ1-1	CAWSERLGANEAFF	TGTGCCTGGAGTGAAAGGCTGGGGGCGAATGAAGCTTTCTTT
TRBV19	NA	NA	TRBJ2-7	CASRFRAGTYEQYF	TGTGCCAGCCGTTTCAGGGCGGGGACCTACGAGCAGTACTTC
TRBV29-1	NA	TRBD1	TRBJ2-7	CSATGGAHEQYF	TGCAGTGCGACAGGGGGCGCGCACGAGCAGTACTTC
TRBV27	few	NA	TRBJ1-1	CASSFGGAEAFF	TGTGCCAGCAGTTTTGGAGGGGCCGAAGCTTTCTTT
TRBV7-8	NA	NA	TRBJ1-5	CASSLVSVYSNQPQHF	TGTGCCAGCAGCTTAGTGTCAGTCTATAGCAATCAGCCCCAGCATTTT
TRBV6-1	NA	NA	TRBJ1-6	CASTLTGSALHF	TGTGCCAGCACCCTGACAGGTAGTGCCCTCCACTTT
TRBV2	NA	NA	TRBJ1-5	CASRGGRSNQPQHF	TGTGCCAGCCGCGGAGGGAGAAGCAATCAGCCCCAGCATTTT
TRBV30	NA	NA	TRBJ1-5	CAASKGPYQPQHF	TGTGCCGCCTCAAAGGGGCCCTATCAGCCCCAGCATTTT
TRBV28	few	NA	TRBJ1-2	CASSPDSGYGYTF	TGTGCCAGCAGCCCGGACAGCGGCTATGGCTACACCTTC
TRBV20-1	NA	NA	TRBJ2-7	CSARDRGEQYF	TGCAGTGCTAGAGATCGGGGCGAGCAGTACTTC
TRBV19	once	NA	TRBJ2-3	CASSIRLVSTDTQYF	TGTGCCAGTAGTATCCGGCTAGTTAGCACAGATACGCAGTATTTT
TRBV15	once	NA	TRBJ2-7	CATSRDKQGHYEQYF	TGTGCCACCAGCAGAGATAAACAGGGCCACTACGAGCAGTACTTC